These T cell receptor beta chains were read from a single sample in a study of cytomegalovirus exposure and HLA in healthy donors. TCRdb keeps only in-frame clones here, not all; method: immunoSEQ multiplex PCR. The table for this sample gives approximately 190,000 clones. Material for sequencing was PBMCs. Receptor source: a boy aged 10-17 years in good health and CMV-seronegative. Each CDR3 is given with its conserved first and last residue. The D gene is left open where the match is weak.

V gene: TRBV10-3
J gene: TRBJ2-5
D gene: TRBD1
CDR3 length: 13
CDR3 DNA: TGTGCCATCAGAAAGACAGGGGGAGAGACCCAGTACTTC
CDR3 protein: CAIRKTGGETQYF

V gene: TRBV2
J gene: TRBJ2-2
D gene: TRBD1
CDR3 length: 14
CDR3 DNA: TGTGCCAGCGGTGGGACAGGGGGCCACGGGGAGCTGTTTTTT
CDR3 protein: CASGGTGGHGELFF

V gene: TRBV29-1
J gene: TRBJ1-4
D gene: TRBD1
CDR3 length: 12
CDR3 DNA: TGCAGCGTGACAGGGGAGGGTGAAAAACTGTTTTTT
CDR3 protein: CSVTGEGEKLFF

V gene: TRBV6-5
J gene: TRBJ1-2
D gene: .
CDR3 length: 13
CDR3 DNA: TGTGCCAGCAGTCCCATCGAGGGGGTTGGCTACACCTTC
CDR3 protein: CASSPIEGVGYTF

V gene: TRBV6-5
J gene: TRBJ1-3
D gene: .
CDR3 length: 14
CDR3 DNA: TGTGCCAGCAGAGGAGGGGCCGCGGGAAACACCATATATTTT
CDR3 protein: CASRGGAAGNTIYF

V gene: TRBV4-2
J gene: TRBJ1-6
D gene: .
CDR3 length: 16
CDR3 DNA: TGTGCCAGCAGCCAAGATCTTAACAGAAGTAATTCACCCCTCCACTTT
CDR3 protein: CASSQDLNRSNSPLHF

V gene: TRBV6-5
J gene: TRBJ1-6
D gene: TRBD1
CDR3 length: 13
CDR3 DNA: TGTGCCAGCAGGGGGACAGGGAGGCTATCCCTCCACTTT
CDR3 protein: CASRGTGRLSLHF

V gene: TRBV6-6
J gene: TRBJ1-2
D gene: TRBD1
CDR3 length: 13
CDR3 DNA: TGTGCCTGGAGTAGGGGGCAGGGGTATGGCTACACCTTC
CDR3 protein: CAWSRGQGYGYTF

V gene: TRBV6-1
J gene: TRBJ1-2
D gene: TRBD1
CDR3 length: 15
CDR3 DNA: TGTGCCAGCAGTCCGACAGGGGTTTCCGTCTATGGCTACACCTTC
CDR3 protein: CASSPTGVSVYGYTF

V gene: TRBV4-3
J gene: TRBJ2-2
D gene: .
CDR3 length: 16
CDR3 DNA: TGCGCCAGCAGCCAAGGGGTTTTGGGGGGTTACGGGGAGCTGTTTTTT
CDR3 protein: CASSQGVLGGYGELFF

V gene: TRBV2
J gene: TRBJ1-4
D gene: .
CDR3 length: 15
CDR3 DNA: TGTGCCAGCAGTGACCCGACAGGATCTAATGAAAAACTGTTTTTT
CDR3 protein: CASSDPTGSNEKLFF

V gene: TRBV27
J gene: TRBJ2-7
D gene: .
CDR3 length: 13
CDR3 DNA: TGTGCCAGCAGTTTATCCGGCTCCTACGAGCAGTACTTC
CDR3 protein: CASSLSGSYEQYF

V gene: TRBV30
J gene: TRBJ1-1
D gene: TRBD1
CDR3 length: 17
CDR3 DNA: TGTGCCTTAACACCAGGGGGCGCCGGGCGAATGAACACTGAAGCTTTCTTT
CDR3 protein: CALTPGGAGRMNTEAFF

V gene: TRBV29-1
J gene: TRBJ2-3
D gene: .
CDR3 length: 14
CDR3 DNA: TGCAGCGCCAACCGACAGATTAGCACAGATACGCAGTATTTT
CDR3 protein: CSANRQISTDTQYF

V gene: TRBV15
J gene: TRBJ2-1
D gene: .
CDR3 length: 15
CDR3 DNA: TGTGCCACCAGCAGCTCTACAGGGAAGGGCAATGAGCAGTTCTTC
CDR3 protein: CATSSSTGKGNEQFF

V gene: TRBV9
J gene: TRBJ2-2
D gene: TRBD1
CDR3 length: 15
CDR3 DNA: TGTGCCAGCAGCGCCGGACAGGGTAACACCGGGGAGCTGTTTTTT
CDR3 protein: CASSAGQGNTGELFF

V gene: TRBV7-2
J gene: TRBJ1-6
D gene: TRBD1
CDR3 length: 15
CDR3 DNA: TGTGCCAGCAGCCCCGGGACAGGGGGGGTATCACCCCTCCACTTT
CDR3 protein: CASSPGTGGVSPLHF

V gene: TRBV10-1
J gene: TRBJ2-3
D gene: .
CDR3 length: 14
CDR3 DNA: TGCGCCAGCAGTGAGTCCGGAGCCACAGATACGCAGTATTTT
CDR3 protein: CASSESGATDTQYF

V gene: TRBV7-9
J gene: TRBJ2-3
D gene: .
CDR3 length: 15
CDR3 DNA: TGTGCCAGCAGCTTAGACTATCCCTCAACAGATACGCAGTATTTT
CDR3 protein: CASSLDYPSTDTQYF

V gene: TRBV7-9
J gene: TRBJ2-7
D gene: .
CDR3 length: 12
CDR3 DNA: TGTGCCAGTTCGGACAGTTCTTACGAGCAGTACTTC
CDR3 protein: CASSDSSYEQYF

V gene: TRBV4-1
J gene: TRBJ1-2
D gene: TRBD1
CDR3 length: 15
CDR3 DNA: TGCGCCAGCAGCCAAGGGGCGAGCCGGACAGGTGCCAACACCTTC
CDR3 protein: CASSQGASRTGANTF

V gene: TRBV2
J gene: TRBJ2-7
D gene: .
CDR3 length: 14
CDR3 DNA: TGTGCCAGCAGTGGTGGACTGCCTACCTACGAGCAGTACTTC
CDR3 protein: CASSGGLPTYEQYF

V gene: TRBV6-1
J gene: TRBJ2-5
D gene: TRBD1
CDR3 length: 14
CDR3 DNA: TGTGCCAGCGGAGGGACAGGGGGCGAAGAGACCCAGTACTTC
CDR3 protein: CASGGTGGEETQYF

V gene: TRBV5-8
J gene: TRBJ2-3
D gene: .
CDR3 length: 15
CDR3 DNA: TGTGCCAGCAGCTTGGCAGGGGGGTACACAGATACGCAGTATTTT
CDR3 protein: CASSLAGGYTDTQYF

V gene: TRBV5-1
J gene: TRBJ2-1
D gene: TRBD2
CDR3 length: 17
CDR3 DNA: TGCGCCAGCAGCTTGGAGGGGTCTGCGCGGGGGGACAATGAGCAGTTCTTC
CDR3 protein: CASSLEGSARGDNEQFF

V gene: TRBV28
J gene: TRBJ2-7
D gene: TRBD1
CDR3 length: 22
CDR3 DNA: TGTGCCAGCAGTTCACCAGCGACTACCCGGGACAGGGGGGAAAAAAGGGACTACGAGCAGTACTTC
CDR3 protein: CASSSPATTRDRGEKRDYEQYF

V gene: TRBV19
J gene: TRBJ2-3
D gene: TRBD1
CDR3 length: 20
CDR3 DNA: TGTGCCAGTAGTATTTGGACAGGGGGTGTTGGTGAAACTAGCACAGATACGCAGTATTTT
CDR3 protein: CASSIWTGGVGETSTDTQYF

V gene: TRBV7-2
J gene: TRBJ2-1
D gene: .
CDR3 length: 15
CDR3 DNA: TGTGCCAGCAGCTTAACAGGGCAGTTGGACAATGAGCAGTTCTTC
CDR3 protein: CASSLTGQLDNEQFF

V gene: TRBV9
J gene: TRBJ1-6
D gene: TRBD1
CDR3 length: 15
CDR3 DNA: TGTGCCAGCAGCGTAGTAACAGGGGGTAATTCACCCCTCCACTTT
CDR3 protein: CASSVVTGGNSPLHF

V gene: TRBV7-9
J gene: TRBJ1-1
D gene: TRBD1
CDR3 length: 15
CDR3 DNA: TGTGCCAGCAGCCCCGGGACAGGGAGGTTAACTGAAGCTTTCTTT
CDR3 protein: CASSPGTGRLTEAFF

V gene: TRBV7-3
J gene: TRBJ2-7
D gene: TRBD1
CDR3 length: 15
CDR3 DNA: TGTGCCAGCAGCTATGGGACAGGGAAGCCCTACGAGCAGTACTTC
CDR3 protein: CASSYGTGKPYEQYF

V gene: TRBV7-9
J gene: TRBJ2-5
D gene: TRBD1
CDR3 length: 16
CDR3 DNA: TGTGCCAGCAGCTTGGGGACAGGGGAGGTTCGAGAGACCCAGTACTTC
CDR3 protein: CASSLGTGEVRETQYF

V gene: TRBV10-3
J gene: TRBJ1-2
D gene: .
CDR3 length: 13
CDR3 DNA: TGTGCCATCAGTGATGCCCAGGGCTATGGCTACACCTTC
CDR3 protein: CAISDAQGYGYTF

V gene: TRBV15
J gene: TRBJ1-4
D gene: TRBD1
CDR3 length: 13
CDR3 DNA: TGTGCCACCGGAAGGGGGCAGACTGAAAAACTGTTTTTT
CDR3 protein: CATGRGQTEKLFF

V gene: TRBV6-5
J gene: TRBJ1-5
D gene: .
CDR3 length: 13
CDR3 DNA: TGTGCCAGCAGTACTAACCAGGGTCAGCCCCAGCATTTT
CDR3 protein: CASSTNQGQPQHF

V gene: TRBV18
J gene: TRBJ2-7
D gene: .
CDR3 length: 17
CDR3 DNA: TGTGCCAGCTCACCACCGGGATCCAGGGCCGTCGTCTACGAGCAGTACTTC
CDR3 protein: CASSPPGSRAVVYEQYF

V gene: TRBV29-1
J gene: TRBJ2-3
D gene: TRBD1
CDR3 length: 16
CDR3 DNA: TGCAGCGTTGGGGCCCGGGACAGGCCCACCACAGATACGCAGTATTTT
CDR3 protein: CSVGARDRPTTDTQYF

V gene: TRBV4-1
J gene: TRBJ2-1
D gene: TRBD1
CDR3 length: 16
CDR3 DNA: TGCGCCAGCAGCCAAGAGCGGGACAGGGGATACGATGAGCAGTTCTTC
CDR3 protein: CASSQERDRGYDEQFF

V gene: TRBV28
J gene: TRBJ2-5
D gene: .
CDR3 length: 16
CDR3 DNA: TGTGCCAGCAGTTTATTGGCAGGGTGGTACCAAGAGACCCAGTACTTC
CDR3 protein: CASSLLAGWYQETQYF